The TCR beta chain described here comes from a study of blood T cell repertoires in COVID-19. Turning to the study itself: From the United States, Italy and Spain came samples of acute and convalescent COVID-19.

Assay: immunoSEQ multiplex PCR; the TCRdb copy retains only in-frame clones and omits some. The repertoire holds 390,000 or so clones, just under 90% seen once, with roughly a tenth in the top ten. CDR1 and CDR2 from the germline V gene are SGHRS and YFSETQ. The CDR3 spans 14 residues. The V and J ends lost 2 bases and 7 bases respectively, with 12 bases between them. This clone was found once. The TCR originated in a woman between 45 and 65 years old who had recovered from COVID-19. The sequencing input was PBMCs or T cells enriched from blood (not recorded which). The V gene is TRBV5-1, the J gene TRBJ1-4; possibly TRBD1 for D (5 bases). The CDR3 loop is CASSFGEGFEKLFF. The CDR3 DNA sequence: TGCGCCAGCAGCTTCGGGGAGGGGTTTGAAAAACTGTTTTTT.